These 8 T cell receptor beta chains were all obtained from the same sample, sequenced in a study of breast tumors, draining lymph nodes, adjacent tissues. MiXCR was run by TCRdb on the multiplex PCR reads, yielding one entry per CDR3 protein. The sample records 150,000 to 200,000 distinct CDR3 sequences, 30% to 35% being singletons. The lymph nodes were axillary draining lymph nodes from breast cancer patients. Material: axillary lymph node tissue. These receptors originate from a female donor with breast cancer. Some clones in this sample may be carry-over from other donors' samples.

The rearrangement uses TRBV29-1 and TRBJ2-7; tentatively, D is TRBD1 (6 bases). The CDR3 contains 12 residues. CDR1 is SQVTM, CDR2 ANQGSEA, per germline. The germline V and J ends were trimmed by 8 bases and 2 bases, with 13 bases remaining between them. The CDR3 sequence is CSFRTEPYEQYF. Here the CDR3 DNA reads TGCAGCTTCCGGACAGAACCCTACGAGCAGTACTTC.

This clonotype has at least ten counts. J is TRBJ1-1 and V is TRBV9; D may be TRBD1 (6 bases). V lost 4 bases and J lost 1, with 8 bases in between. The V gene's germline CDR1 is SGDLS and CDR2 YYNGEE. CDR3 size: 13 residues. The CDR3 region is CASSPRGNTEAFF. The CDR3 DNA sequence: TGTGCCAGCAGCCCCAGGGGGAACACTGAAGCTTTCTTT.

Regarding this clonotype: A much more abundant neighbour one base away suggests this may be a read error. The rearrangement uses TRBV13 and TRBJ2-5; D remains unclear. The CDR3 covers 13 residues. Germline loops: CDR1 PRHDT, CDR2 FYEKMQ (reference sequence). Trimming left V 6 bases short and J 5 bases short, with 13 bases between. CDR3 residues: CASSLRLGETQYF. CDR3 in DNA: TGTGCCAGCAGTCTCCGCTTAGGTGAGACCCAGTACTTC.

This clonotype was observed many times. The chain joins TRBV11-2 to TRBJ2-3, with 9 bases matching TRBD2. Germline values: CDR1 SGHAT, CDR2 FQNNGV. V shed 4 bases and J 0 bases; nucleotides not matched to a gene: 8. The CDR3 contains 17 residues. The CDR3 sequence: CASSSEGAGGSTDTQYF. CDR3 in DNA: TGTGCCAGCAGCTCGGAGGGGGCGGGGGGGAGCACAGATACGCAGTATTTT.

Regarding this clonotype: This sequence may be a read error, since a much larger clone differs from it by one base. The rearrangement joins TRBV7-2 to TRBJ1-2; 7 positions match TRBD1. In germline, CDR1 is SGHTA, CDR2 FQGNSA. The ends lost 4 bases at V and 5 bases at J; junction bases unmatched: 16. The CDR3 totals 17 residues. CDR3 sequence (DNA): TGTGCCAGCAGCTCCGGGGGGATAGGGGGCGCAAGGTATGGCTACACCTTC. Its translation is CASSSGGIGGARYGYTF.

J is TRBJ2-1 and V is TRBV6-1; D may be TRBD2 (6 bases). Germline values: CDR1 MNHNS, CDR2 SASEGT. This CDR3 spans 15 amino acids. Between the trimmed V and J ends, which lost 6 bases and 4 bases, there was a span of 16 bases. CDR3 in DNA: TGTGCCAGCAGGAGAAAACTAGCTGGGTACAATGAGCAGTTCTTC. Its translation is CASRRKLAGYNEQFF.

This clonotype was seen many times. The V call is TRBV15, the J call TRBJ2-6; 8 nucleotides agree with TRBD2. Trimming removed 5 bases from V and 2 bases from J; junction bases left unmatched: 17. There are 20 residues in the CDR3. CDR1 LNHNV and CDR2 YYDKDF come from the germline V gene (reference sequence). As DNA, the CDR3 is TGTGCCACCAGCCCCCCCAAGGGCGCAGCGGGAGTCCCTGGGGCCAACGTCCTGACTTTC. It yields the protein CATSPPKGAAGVPGANVLTF.

With regard to this clonotype: Being one base from a much bigger clone, this may be a read error. The chain combines TRBV14 with TRBJ1-2; D uncertain. The CDR3 is made up of 15 amino acids. Germline values: CDR1 SGHDN, CDR2 FVKESK. This CDR3 is CASSPLSSRAHGSTF. CDR3 DNA: TGTGCCAGCAGCCCGCTCTCTTCCCGGGCCCATGGCTCCACCTTC.